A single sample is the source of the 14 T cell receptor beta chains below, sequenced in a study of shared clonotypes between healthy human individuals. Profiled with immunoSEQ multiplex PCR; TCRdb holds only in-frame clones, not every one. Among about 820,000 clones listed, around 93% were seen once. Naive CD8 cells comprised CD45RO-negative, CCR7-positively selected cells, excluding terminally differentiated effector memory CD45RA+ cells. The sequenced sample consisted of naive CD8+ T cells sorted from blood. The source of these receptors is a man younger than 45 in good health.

CDR3 nucleotides: TGCGCCAGCAGCCAAGTCAACAGAAGGGGCACCGGGGAGCTGTTTTTT. Translation: CASSQVNRRGTGELFF. The V gene is TRBV10-1, the J gene TRBJ2-2, with D possibly being TRBD1 (5 bases). Germline loops: CDR1 WNHNN, CDR2 SYGVQD (reference sequence). The CDR3 has 16 residues. With 6 bases removed from V and 4 bases from J, the gap between germline ends came to 18 bases.

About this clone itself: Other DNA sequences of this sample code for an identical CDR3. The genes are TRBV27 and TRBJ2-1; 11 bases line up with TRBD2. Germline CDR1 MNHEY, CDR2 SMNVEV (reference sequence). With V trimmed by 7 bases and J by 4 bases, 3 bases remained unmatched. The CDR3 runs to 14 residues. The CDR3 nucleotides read TGTGCCAGCACGCGGACTAGCGGGTACAATGAGCAGTTCTTC. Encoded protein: CASTRTSGYNEQFF.

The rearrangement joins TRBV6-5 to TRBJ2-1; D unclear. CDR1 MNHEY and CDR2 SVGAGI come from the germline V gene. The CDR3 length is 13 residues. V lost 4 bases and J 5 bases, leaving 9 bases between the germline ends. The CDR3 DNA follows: TGTGCCAGCAGTTCAGGACCACACAATGAGCAGTTCTTC. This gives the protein CASSSGPHNEQFF.

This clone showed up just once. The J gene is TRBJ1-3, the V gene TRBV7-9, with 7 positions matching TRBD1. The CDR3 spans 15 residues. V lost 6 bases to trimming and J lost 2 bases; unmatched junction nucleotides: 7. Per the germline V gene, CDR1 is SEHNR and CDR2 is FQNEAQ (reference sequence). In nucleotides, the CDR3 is TGTGCCAGCAGGCATACAGGGGTTACTGGAAACACCATATATTTT. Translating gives CASRHTGVTGNTIYF.

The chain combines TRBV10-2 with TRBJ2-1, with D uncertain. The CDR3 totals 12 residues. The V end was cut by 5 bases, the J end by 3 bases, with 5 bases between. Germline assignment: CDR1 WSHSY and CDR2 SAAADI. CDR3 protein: CASSFIYNEQFF. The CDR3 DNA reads TGCGCCAGCAGTTTTATCTACAATGAGCAGTTCTTC.

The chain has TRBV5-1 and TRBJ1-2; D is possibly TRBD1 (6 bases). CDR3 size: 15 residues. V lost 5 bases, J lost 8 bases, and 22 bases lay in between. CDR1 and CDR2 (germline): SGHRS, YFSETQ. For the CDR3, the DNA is TGCGCCAGCAGGGGGGGGCAGGATCCCCCCTGGGGCTACACCTTC. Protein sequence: CASRGGQDPPWGYTF.

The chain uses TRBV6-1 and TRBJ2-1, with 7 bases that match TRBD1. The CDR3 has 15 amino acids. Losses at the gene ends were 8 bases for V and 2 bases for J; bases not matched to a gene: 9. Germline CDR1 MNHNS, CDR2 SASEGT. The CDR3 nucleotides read TGTGCCAGCCGACAGGGACCAGCAACCTACAATGAGCAGTTCTTC. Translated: CASRQGPATYNEQFF.

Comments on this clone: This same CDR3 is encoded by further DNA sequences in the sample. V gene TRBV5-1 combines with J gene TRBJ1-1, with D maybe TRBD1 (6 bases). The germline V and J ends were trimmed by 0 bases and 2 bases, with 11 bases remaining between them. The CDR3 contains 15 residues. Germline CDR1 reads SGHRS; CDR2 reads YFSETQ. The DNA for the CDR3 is TGCGCCAGCAGCTTGGCCGGGACACCTAACACTGAAGCTTTCTTT. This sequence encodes CASSLAGTPNTEAFF.

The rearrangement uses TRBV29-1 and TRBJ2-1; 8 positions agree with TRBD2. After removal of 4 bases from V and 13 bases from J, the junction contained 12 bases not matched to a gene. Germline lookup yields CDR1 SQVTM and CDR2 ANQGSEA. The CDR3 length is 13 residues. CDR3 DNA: TGCAGCGTTGTAGGGGACTCGTTAGCGGGACAGTTCTTC. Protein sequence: CSVVGDSLAGQFF.

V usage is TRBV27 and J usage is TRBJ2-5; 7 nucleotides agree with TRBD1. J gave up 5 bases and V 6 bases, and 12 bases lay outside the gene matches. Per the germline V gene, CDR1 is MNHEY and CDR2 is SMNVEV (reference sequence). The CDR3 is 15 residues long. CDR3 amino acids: CASSQRGGVMETQYF. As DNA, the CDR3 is TGTGCCAGCAGCCAACGAGGGGGCGTGATGGAGACCCAGTACTTC.

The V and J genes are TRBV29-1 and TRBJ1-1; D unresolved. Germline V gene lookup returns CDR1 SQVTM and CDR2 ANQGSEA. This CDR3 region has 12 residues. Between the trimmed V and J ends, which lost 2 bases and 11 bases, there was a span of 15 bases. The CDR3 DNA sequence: TGCAGCGTTGAAACTGAGTCCTCGCGGGCTTTCTTT. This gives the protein CSVETESSRAFF.

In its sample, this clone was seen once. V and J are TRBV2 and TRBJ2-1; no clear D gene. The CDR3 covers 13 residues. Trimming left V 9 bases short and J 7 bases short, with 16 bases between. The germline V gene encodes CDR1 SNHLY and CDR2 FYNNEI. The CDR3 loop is CARARGDGNEQFF. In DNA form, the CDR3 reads TGTGCCAGGGCGAGAGGAGACGGTAATGAGCAGTTCTTC.

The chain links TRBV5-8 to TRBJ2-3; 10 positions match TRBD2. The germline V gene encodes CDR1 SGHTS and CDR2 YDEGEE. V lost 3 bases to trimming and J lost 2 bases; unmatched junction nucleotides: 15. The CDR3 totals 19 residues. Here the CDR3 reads CASSSYKDTTSGHTDTQYF. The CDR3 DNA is TGTGCCAGCAGCTCATATAAGGATACGACTAGCGGGCACACAGATACGCAGTATTTT.

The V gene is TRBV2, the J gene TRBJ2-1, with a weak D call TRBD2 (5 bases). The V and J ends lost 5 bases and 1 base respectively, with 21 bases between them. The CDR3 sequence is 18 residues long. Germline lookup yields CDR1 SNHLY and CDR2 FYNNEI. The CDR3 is CASSLDGTGSVSYNEQFF. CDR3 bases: TGTGCCAGCAGTCTAGACGGAACCGGTAGCGTGTCCTACAATGAGCAGTTCTTC.